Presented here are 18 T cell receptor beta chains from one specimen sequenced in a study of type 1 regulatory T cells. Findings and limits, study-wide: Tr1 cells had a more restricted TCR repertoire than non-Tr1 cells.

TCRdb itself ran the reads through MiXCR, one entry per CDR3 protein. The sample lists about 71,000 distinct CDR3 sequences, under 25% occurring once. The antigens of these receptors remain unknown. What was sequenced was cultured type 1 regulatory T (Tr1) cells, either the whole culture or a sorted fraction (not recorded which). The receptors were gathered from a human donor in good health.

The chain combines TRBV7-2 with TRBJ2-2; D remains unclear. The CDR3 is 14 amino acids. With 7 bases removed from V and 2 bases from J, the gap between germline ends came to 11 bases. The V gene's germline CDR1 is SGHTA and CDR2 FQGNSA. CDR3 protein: CASTFSYNTGELFF. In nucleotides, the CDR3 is TGTGCCAGCACCTTCTCGTATAACACCGGGGAGCTGTTTTTT.

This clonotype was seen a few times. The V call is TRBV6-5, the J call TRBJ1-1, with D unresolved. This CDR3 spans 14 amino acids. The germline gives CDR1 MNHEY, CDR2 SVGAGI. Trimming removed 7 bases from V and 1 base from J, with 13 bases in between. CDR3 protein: CASTANPRNTEAFF. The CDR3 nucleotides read TGTGCCAGCACCGCAAACCCCAGGAACACTGAAGCTTTCTTT.

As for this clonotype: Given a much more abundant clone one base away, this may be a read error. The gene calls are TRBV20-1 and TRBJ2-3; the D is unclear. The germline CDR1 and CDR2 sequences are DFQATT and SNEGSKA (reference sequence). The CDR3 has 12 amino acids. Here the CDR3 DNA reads TGCAGTGCTAGAGTGGTCACAGATACGCGGTATTTT. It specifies CSARVVTDTRYF.

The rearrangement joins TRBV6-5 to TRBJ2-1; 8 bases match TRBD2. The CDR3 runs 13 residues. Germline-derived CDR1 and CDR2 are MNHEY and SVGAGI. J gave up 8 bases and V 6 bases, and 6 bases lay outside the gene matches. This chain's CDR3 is CASRNSGVDEQFF. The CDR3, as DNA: TGTGCCAGCAGGAATAGCGGGGTAGATGAGCAGTTCTTC.

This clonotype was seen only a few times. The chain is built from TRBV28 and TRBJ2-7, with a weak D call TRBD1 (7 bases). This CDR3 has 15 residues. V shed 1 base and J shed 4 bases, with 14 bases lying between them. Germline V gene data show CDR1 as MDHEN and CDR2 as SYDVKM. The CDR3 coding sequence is TGTGCCAGCAGTTTATATCTCCAGGGGGGATACGAGCAGTACTTC. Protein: CASSLYLQGGYEQYF. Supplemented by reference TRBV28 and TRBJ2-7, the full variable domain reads DVKVTQSSRYLVKRTGEKVFLECVQDMDHENMFWYRQDPGLGLRLIYFSYDVKMKEKGDIPEGYSVSREKKERFSLILESASTNQTSMYLCASSLYLQGGYEQYFGPGTRLTVT.

The CDR3 is CASSHPTGGPYEQYF. The CDR3, as DNA: TGTGCCAGCAGCCACCCTACGGGAGGGCCCTACGAGCAGTACTTC. The rearrangement uses TRBV3-1 and TRBJ2-7; 8 bases align to TRBD2. Germline trimming cut 3 bases from V and 2 bases from J; bases unmatched to any gene: 6. In germline, CDR1 is LGHDT, CDR2 YNNKEL (reference sequence). CDR3 length: 15 residues.

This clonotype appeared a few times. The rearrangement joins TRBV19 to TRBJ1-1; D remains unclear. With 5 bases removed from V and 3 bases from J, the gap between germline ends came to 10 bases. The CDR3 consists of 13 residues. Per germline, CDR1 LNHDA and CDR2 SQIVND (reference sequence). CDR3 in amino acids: CASSEDTDTEAFF. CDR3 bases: TGTGCCAGTAGTGAGGATACGGACACTGAAGCTTTCTTT.

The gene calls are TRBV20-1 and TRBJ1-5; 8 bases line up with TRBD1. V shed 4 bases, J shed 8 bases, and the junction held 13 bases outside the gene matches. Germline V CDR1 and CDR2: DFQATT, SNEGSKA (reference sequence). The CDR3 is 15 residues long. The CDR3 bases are TGCAGTGCTAAGGACCGGGACAGGAGGGCTAAGCCCCAGCATTTT. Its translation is CSAKDRDRRAKPQHF.

In nucleotides, the CDR3 is TGCGCCAGCAGCCTACAGGGTGCAGACCAAGAGACCCAGTACTTC. Translation gives CASSLQGADQETQYF. V is TRBV5-1 and J is TRBJ2-5; D possibly corresponds to TRBD1 (6 bases). There are 15 residues in the CDR3. The V end lost 4 bases, the J end lost 0 bases, and 13 bases lay between the germline ends. The germline CDR1 and CDR2 sequences are SGHRS and YFSETQ.

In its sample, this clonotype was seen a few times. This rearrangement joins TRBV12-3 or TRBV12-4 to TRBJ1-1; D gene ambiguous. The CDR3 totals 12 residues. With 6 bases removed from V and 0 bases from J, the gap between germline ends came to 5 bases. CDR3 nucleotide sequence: TGTGCCAGCAGCCTAATGAACACTGAAGCTTTCTTT. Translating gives CASSLMNTEAFF.

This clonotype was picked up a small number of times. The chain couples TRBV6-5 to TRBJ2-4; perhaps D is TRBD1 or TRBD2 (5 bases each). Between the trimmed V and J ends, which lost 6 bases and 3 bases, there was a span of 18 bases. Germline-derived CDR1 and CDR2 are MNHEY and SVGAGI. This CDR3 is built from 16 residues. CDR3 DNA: TGTGCCAGCAGACCCGACCGAGGGGTAGGCAAAAACATTCAGTACTTC. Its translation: CASRPDRGVGKNIQYF.

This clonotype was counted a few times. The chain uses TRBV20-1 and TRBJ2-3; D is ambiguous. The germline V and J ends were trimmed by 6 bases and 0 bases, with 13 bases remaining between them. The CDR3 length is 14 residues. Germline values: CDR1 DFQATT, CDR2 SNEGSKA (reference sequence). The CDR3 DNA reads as TGCAGTGCCGAGGACCAGTCGAGCACAGATACGCAGTATTTT. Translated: CSAEDQSSTDTQYF.

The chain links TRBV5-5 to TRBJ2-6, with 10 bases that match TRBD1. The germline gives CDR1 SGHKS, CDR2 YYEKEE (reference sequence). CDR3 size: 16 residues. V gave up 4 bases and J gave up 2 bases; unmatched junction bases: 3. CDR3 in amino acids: CASSVGQGTGANVLTF. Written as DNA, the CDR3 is TGTGCCAGCAGCGTGGGACAGGGGACTGGGGCCAACGTCCTGACTTTC. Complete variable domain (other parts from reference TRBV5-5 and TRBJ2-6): DAGVTQSPTHLIKTRGQQVTLRCSPISGHKSVSWYQQVLGQGPQFIFQYYEKEERGRGNFPDRFSARQFPNYSSELNVNALLLGDSALYLCASSVGQGTGANVLTFGAGSRLTVL.

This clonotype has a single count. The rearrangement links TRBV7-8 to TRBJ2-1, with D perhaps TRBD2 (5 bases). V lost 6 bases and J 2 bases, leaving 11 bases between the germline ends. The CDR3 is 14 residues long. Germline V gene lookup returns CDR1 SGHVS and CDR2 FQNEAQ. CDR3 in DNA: TGTGCCAGCAGTCTAGCTGTTACCTACAATGAGCAGTTCTTC. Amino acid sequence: CASSLAVTYNEQFF.

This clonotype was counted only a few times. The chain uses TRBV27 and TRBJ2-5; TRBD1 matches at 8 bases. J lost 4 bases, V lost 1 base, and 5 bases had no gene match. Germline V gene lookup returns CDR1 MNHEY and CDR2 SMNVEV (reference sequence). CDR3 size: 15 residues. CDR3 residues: CASSLYGTGRETQYF. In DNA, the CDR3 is TGTGCCAGCAGTTTATACGGGACAGGTAGAGAGACCCAGTACTTC.

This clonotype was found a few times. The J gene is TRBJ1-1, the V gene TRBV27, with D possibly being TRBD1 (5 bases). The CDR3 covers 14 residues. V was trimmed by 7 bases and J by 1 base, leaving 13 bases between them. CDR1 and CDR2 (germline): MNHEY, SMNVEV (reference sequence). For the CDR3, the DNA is TGTGCCAGCAAAGACGAGGGGACGAACACTGAAGCTTTCTTT. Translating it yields CASKDEGTNTEAFF.

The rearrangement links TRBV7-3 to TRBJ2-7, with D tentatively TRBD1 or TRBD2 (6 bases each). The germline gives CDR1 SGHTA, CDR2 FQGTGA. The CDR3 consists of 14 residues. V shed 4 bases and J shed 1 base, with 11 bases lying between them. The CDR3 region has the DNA TGTGCCAGCAGCTCACAGGGAGGATCCTACGAGCAGTACTTC. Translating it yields CASSSQGGSYEQYF.

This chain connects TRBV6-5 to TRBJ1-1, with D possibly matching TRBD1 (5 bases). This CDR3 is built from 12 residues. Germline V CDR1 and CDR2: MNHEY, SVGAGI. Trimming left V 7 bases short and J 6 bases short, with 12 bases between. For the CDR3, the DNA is TGTGCCAGCATGACGGGGGTCGCTGAAGCTTTCTTT. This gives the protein CASMTGVAEAFF.